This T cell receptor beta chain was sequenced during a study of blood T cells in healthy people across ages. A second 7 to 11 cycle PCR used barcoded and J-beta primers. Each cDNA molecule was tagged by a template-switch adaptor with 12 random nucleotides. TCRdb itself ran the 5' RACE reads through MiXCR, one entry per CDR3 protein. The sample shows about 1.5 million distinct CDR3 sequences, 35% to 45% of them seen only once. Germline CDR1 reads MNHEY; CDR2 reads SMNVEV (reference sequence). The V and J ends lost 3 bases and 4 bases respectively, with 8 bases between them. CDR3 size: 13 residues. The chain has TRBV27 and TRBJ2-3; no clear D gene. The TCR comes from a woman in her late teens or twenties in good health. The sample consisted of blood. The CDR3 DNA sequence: TGTGCCAGCAGTTTTTCATGGGCAGATACGCAGTATTTT. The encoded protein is CASSFSWADTQYF.